This TCR beta chain was identified in a study of OX40 agonist ivuxolimab in advanced cancers. TCRdb keeps only in-frame clones here, not all; method: immunoSEQ multiplex PCR. This sample has 50,000 to 65,000 clones; approximately 79% occur once, and the top ten carry more than 3%. Points from the study as a whole: Some of the nonresponding patients also showed low levels of normalized T-cell clonal expansion.

The CDR3 covers 13 residues. Unmatched junction bases numbered 6, after V lost 7 bases and J lost 2 bases. Looked up from germline, CDR1 is SGHKS and CDR2 is YYEKEE (reference sequence). With respect to this clone: The antigen is undetermined.

This clonotype originated in an adult with an advanced solid tumor such as melanoma, head and neck, liver or kidney cancer. The sequencing used CD4+ or CD8+ T cells sorted from blood, collected in a trial of the OX40 agonist ivuxolimab. The chain has TRBV5-5 and TRBJ2-7; 7 nucleotides align to TRBD1. The DNA for the CDR3 is TGTGCCAGCGTTCGACAGGGAACCTACGAGCAGTACTTC. This codes for CASVRQGTYEQYF.